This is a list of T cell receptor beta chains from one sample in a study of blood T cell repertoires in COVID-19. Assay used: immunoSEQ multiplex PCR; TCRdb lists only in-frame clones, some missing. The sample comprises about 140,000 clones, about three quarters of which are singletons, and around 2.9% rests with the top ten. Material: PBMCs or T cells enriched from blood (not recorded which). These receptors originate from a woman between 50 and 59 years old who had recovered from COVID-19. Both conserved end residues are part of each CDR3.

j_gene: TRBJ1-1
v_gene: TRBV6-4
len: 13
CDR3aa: CASSLQGNTEAFF

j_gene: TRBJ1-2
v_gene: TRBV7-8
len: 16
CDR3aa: CASSSLAGLPGYGYTF

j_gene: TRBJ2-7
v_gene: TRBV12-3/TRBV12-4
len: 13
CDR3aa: CASSGAGGPEQYF

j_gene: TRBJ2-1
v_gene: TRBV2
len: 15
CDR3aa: CASSEATSGTYEQFF

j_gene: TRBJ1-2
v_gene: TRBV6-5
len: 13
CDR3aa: CASIPAGAYGYTF

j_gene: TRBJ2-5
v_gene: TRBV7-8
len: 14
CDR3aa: CASSLDPGRETQYF

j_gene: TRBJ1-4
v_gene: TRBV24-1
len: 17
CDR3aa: CATSDLDPGTTNEKLFF

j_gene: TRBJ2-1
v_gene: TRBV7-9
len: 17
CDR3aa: CASTTPQEGRNRNEQFF

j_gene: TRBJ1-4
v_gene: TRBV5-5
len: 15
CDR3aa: CASSLVDRINEKLFF

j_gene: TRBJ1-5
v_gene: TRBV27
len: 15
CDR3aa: CASSLLGQINQPQHF

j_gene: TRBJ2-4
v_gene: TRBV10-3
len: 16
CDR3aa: CAISPGTGFAKNIQYF

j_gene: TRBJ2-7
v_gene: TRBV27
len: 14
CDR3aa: CASSLVTGPYEQYF

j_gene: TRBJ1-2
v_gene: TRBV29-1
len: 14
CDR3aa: CSVGLDMANYGYTF

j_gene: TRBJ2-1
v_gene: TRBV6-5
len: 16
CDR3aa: CASSYSAGGPFNEQFF

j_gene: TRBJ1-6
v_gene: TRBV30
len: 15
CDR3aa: CAWSVRTGGQSPLHF

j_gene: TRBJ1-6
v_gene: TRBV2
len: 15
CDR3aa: CASTEEGYYNSPLHF

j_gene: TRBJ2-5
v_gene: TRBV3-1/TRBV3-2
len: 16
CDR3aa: CASSRNTGGGMETQYF

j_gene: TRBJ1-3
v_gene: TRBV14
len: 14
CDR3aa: CASKAGHSGNTIYF

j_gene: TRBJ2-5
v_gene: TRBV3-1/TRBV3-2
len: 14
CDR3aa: CASQTSGRGETQYF

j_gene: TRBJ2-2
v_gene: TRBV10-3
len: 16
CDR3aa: CAISESSGDSTGELFF

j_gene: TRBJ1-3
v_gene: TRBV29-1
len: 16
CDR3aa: CSVEKAQGGSGNTIYF

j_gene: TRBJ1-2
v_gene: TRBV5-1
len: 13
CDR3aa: CASSSTGLYGYTF

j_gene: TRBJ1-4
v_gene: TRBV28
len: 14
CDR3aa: CASRQGAANEKLFF

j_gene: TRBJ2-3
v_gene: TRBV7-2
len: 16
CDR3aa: CASSVGTGGSTDTQYF

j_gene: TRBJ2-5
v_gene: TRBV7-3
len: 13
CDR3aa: CASSFSQSSVFDF

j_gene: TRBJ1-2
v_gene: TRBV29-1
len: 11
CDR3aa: CSALGLGGYTF

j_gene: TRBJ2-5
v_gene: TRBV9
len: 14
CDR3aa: CASSVIPSQETQYF

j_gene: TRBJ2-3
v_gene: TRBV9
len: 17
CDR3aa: CASSGEGTGRALNTQYF

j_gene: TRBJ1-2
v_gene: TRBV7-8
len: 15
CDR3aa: CASSFAGGSNYGYTF

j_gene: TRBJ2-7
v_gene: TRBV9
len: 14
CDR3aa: CASSVASGSYEQYF

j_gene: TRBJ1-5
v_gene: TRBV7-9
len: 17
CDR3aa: CASSPQARGRVPKPQHF

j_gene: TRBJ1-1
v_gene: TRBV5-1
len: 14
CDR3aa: CASSQGTGGTEAFF

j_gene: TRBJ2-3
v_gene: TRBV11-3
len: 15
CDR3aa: CASSLGGSLTDTQYF

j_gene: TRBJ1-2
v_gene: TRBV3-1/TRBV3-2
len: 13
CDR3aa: CASSQYRDYGYTF

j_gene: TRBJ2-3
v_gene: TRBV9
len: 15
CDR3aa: CASTKTSGSGDTQYF

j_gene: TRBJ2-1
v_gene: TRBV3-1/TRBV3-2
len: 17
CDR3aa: CASSQGGYYFSYNEQFF

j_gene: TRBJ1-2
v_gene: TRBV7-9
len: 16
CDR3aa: CASSLLRDRSFYGYTF

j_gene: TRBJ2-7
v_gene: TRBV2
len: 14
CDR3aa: CASSERGGPYEQYF

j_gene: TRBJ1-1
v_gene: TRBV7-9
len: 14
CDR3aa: CASRPGQGGTEAFF

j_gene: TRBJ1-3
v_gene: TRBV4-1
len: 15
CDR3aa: CASSTGGSSGNTIYF

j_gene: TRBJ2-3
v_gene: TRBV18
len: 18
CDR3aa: CASSPQAWTGGNSDTQYF

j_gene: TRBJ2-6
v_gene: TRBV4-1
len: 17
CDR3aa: CASSQEGGAAGANVLTF

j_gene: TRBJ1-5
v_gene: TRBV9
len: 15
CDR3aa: CASSVEGQKNQPQHF

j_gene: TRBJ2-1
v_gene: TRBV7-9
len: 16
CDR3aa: CASSFFTGQGIHEQFF

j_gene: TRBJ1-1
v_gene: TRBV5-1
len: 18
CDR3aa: CASSFGAGTGSMNTEAFF

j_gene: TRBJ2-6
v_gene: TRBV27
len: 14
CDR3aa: CASRILSGANVLTF

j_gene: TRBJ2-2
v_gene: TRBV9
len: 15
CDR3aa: CASSDNGRATGELFF

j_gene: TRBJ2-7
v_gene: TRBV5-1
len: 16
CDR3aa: CASSLEGSGVSYEQYF

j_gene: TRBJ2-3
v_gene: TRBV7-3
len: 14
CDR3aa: CASSPAAATDTQYF

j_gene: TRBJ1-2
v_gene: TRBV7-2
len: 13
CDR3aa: CASSRDRVDGYTF

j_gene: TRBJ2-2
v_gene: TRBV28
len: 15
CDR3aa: CASSGREGLSGELFF